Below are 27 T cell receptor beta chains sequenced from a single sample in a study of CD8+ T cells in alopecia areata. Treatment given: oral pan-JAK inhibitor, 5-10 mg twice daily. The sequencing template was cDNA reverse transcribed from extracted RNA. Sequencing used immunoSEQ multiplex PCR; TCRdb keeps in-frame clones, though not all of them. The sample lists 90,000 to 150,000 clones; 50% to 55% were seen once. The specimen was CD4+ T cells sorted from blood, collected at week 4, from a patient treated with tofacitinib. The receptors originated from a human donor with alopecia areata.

This chain's CDR3 is CASSQVVRAVYGYTF. The CDR3 DNA is TGCGCCAGCAGCCAAGTGGTTAGGGCAGTCTATGGCTACACCTTC. The chain is built from TRBV4-1 and TRBJ1-2; no clear D gene. The CDR3 contains 15 residues. CDR1 is MGHRA and CDR2 is YSYEKL in the germline V gene. V gave up 1 base and J gave up 4 bases, with 13 bases separating them.

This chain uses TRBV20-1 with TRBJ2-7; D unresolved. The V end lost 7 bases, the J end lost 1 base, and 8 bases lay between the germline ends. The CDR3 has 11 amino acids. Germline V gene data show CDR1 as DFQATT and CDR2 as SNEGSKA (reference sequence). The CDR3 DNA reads TGCAGTGTTCCAGAGTCCTACGAGCAGTACTTC. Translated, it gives CSVPESYEQYF.

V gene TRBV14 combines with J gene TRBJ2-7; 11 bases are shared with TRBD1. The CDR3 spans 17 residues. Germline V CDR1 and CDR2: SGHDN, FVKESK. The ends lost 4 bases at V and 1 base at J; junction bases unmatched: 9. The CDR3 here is CASSPGVGDRGSYEQYF. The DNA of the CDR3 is TGTGCCAGCAGCCCGGGAGTCGGGGACAGGGGGTCCTACGAGCAGTACTTC.

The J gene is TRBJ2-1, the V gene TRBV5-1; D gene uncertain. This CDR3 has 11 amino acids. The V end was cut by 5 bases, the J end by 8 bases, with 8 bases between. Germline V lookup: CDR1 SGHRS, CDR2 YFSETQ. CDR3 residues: CASRAVDEQFF. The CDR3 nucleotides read TGCGCCAGCAGGGCTGTCGATGAGCAGTTCTTC.

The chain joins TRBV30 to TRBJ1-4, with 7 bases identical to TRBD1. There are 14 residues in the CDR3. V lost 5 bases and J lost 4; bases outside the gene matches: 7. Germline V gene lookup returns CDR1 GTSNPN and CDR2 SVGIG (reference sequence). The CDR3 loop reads CAWAGDSFNEKLFF. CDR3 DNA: TGTGCCTGGGCCGGGGACAGCTTTAATGAAAAACTGTTTTTT. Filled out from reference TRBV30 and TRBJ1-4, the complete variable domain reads SQTIHQWPATLVQPVGSPLSLECTVEGTSNPNLYWYRQAAGRGLQLLFYSVGIGQISSEVPQNLSASRPQDRQFILSSKKLLLSDSGFYLCAWAGDSFNEKLFFGSGTQLSVL.

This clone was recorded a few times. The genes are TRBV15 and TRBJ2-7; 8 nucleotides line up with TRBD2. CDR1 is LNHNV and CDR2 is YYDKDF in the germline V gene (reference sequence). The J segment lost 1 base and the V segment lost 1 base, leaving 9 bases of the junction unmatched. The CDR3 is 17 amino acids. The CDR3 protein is CATSRGGSGKRSYEQYF. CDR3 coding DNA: TGTGCCACCAGCAGAGGCGGTAGCGGGAAAAGGTCCTACGAGCAGTACTTC. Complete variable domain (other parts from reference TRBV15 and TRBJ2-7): DAMVIQNPRYQVTQFGKPVTLSCSQTLNHNVMYWYQQKSSQAPKLLFHYYDKDFNNEADTPDNFQSRRPNTSFCFLDIRSPGLGDTAMYLCATSRGGSGKRSYEQYFGPGTRLTVT.

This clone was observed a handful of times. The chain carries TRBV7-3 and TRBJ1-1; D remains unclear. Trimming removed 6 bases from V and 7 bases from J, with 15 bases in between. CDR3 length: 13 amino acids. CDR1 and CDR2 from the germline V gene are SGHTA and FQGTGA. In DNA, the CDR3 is TGTGCCAGCAGATTACTCCCGGGTAGTGAAGCTTTCTTT. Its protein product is CASRLLPGSEAFF. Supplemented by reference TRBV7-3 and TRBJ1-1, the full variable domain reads GAGVSQTPSNKVTEKGKYVELRCDPISGHTALYWYRQSLGQGPEFLIYFQGTGAADDSGLPNDRFFAVRPEGSVSTLKIQRTERGDSAVYLCASRLLPGSEAFFGQGTRLTVV.

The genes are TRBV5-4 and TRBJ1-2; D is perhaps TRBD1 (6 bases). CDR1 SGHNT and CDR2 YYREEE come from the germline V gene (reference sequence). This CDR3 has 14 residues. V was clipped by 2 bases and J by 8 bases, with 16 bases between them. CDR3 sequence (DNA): TGTGCCAGCAGCTTAGGGGGAGGGCTGGTCGGCTACACCTTC. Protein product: CASSLGGGLVGYTF.

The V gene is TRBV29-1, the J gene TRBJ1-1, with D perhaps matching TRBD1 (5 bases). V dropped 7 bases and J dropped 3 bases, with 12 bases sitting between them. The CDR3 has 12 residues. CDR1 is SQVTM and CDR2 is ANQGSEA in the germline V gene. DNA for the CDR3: TGCAGCGGGGGACCCCGGCACACTGAAGCTTTCTTT. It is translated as CSGGPRHTEAFF. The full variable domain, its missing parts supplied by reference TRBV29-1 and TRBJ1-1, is SAVISQKPSRDICQRGTSLTIQCQVDSQVTMMFWYRQQPGQSLTLIATANQGSEATYESGFVIDKFPISRPNLTFSTLTVSNMSPEDSSIYLCSGGPRHTEAFFGQGTRLTVV.

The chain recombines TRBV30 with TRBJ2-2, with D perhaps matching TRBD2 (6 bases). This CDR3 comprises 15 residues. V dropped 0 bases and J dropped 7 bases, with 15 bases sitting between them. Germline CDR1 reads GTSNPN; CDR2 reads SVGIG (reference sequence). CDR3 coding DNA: TGTGCCTGGAGTGTACTTCGAGGAGGGTTCGGGGAGCTGTTTTTT. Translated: CAWSVLRGGFGELFF.

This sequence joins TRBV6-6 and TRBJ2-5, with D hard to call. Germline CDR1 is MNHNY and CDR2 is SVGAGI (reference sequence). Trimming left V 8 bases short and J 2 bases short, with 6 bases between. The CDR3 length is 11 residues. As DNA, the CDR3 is TGTGCCAGCGGAGAGCAAGAGACCCAGTACTTC. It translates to CASGEQETQYF.

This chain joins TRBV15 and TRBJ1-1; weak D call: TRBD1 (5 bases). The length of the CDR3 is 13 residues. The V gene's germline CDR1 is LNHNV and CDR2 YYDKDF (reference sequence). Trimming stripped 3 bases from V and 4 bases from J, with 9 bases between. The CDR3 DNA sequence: TGTGCCACCAGCAGTATGCAGGGCACTGAAGCTTTCTTT. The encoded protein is CATSSMQGTEAFF.

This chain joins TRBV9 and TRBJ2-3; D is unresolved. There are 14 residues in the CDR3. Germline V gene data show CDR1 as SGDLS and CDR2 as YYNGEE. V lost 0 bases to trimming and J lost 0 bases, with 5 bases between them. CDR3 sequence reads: CASSVEFSTDTQYF. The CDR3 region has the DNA TGTGCCAGCAGCGTAGAATTTAGCACAGATACGCAGTATTTT.

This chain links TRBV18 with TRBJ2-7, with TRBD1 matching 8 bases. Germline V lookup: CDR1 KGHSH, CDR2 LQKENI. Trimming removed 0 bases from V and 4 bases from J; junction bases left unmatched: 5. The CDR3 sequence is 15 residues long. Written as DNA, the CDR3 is TGTGCCAGCTCACCACCGACAGGGGTCCCTTACGAGCAGTACTTC. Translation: CASSPPTGVPYEQYF. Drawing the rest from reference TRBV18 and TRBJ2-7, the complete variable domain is NAGVMQNPRHLVRRRGQEARLRCSPMKGHSHVYWYRQLPEEGLKFMVYLQKENIIDESGMPKERFSAEFPKEGPSILRIQQVVRGDSAAYFCASSPPTGVPYEQYFGPGTRLTVT.

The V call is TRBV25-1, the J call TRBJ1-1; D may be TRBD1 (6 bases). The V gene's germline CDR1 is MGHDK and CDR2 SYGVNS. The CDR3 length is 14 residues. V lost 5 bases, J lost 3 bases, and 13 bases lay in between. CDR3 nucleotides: TGTGCCAGCAGTTCAGGGGACGGTTACACTGAAGCTTTCTTT. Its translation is CASSSGDGYTEAFF.

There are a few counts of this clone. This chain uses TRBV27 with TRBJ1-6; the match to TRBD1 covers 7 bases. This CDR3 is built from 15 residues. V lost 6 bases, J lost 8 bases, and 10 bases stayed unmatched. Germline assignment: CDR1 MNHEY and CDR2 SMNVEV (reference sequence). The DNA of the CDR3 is TGTGCCAGCAGGGCGGACAGGATGATCTATTCACCCCTCCACTTT. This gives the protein CASRADRMIYSPLHF.

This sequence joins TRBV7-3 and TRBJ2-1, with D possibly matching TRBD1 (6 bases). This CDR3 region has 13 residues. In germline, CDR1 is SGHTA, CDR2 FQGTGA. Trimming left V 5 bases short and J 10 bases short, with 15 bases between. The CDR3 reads CASSQNTGFEQFF. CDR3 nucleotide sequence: TGTGCCAGCAGCCAAAATACAGGGTTCGAGCAGTTCTTC.

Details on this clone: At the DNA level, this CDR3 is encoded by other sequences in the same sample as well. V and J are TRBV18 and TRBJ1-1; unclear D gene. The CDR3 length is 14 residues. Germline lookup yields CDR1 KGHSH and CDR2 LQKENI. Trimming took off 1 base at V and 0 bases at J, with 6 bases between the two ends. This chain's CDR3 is CASSPQSLNTEAFF. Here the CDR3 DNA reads TGTGCCAGCTCACCACAATCGTTGAACACTGAAGCTTTCTTT.

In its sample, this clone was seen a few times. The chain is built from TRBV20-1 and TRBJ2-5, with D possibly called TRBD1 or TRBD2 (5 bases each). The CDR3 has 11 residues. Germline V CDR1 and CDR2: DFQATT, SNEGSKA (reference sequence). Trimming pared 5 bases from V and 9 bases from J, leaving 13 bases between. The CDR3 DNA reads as TGCAGTGCTGGGACCCCCCATCCCCAGTACTTC. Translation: CSAGTPHPQYF.

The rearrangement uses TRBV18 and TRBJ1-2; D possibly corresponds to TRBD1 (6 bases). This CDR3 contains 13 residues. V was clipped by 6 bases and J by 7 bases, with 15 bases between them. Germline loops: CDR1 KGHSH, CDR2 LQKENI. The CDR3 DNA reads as TGTGCCAGCTCCCGACAGGCGTTAGGTGGCTACACCTTC. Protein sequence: CASSRQALGGYTF.

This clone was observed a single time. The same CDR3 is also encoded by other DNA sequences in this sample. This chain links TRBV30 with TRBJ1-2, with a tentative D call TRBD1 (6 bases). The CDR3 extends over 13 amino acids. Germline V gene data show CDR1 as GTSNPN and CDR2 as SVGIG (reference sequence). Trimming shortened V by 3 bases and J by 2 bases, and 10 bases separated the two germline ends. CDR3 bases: TGTGCCTGGAGCGAGGACAGCAACTATGGCTACACCTTC. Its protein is CAWSEDSNYGYTF.

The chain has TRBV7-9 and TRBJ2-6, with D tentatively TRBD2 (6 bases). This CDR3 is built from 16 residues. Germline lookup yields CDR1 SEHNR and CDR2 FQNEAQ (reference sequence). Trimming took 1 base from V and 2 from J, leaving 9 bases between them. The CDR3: CASSLGGGTGANVLTF. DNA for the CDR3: TGTGCCAGCAGCTTAGGAGGCGGGACTGGGGCCAACGTCCTGACTTTC. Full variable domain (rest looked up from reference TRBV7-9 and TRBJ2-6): DTGVSQNPRHKITKRGQNVTFRCDPISEHNRLYWYRQTLGQGPEFLTYFQNEAQLEKSRLLSDRFSAERPKGSFSTLEIQRTEQGDSAMYLCASSLGGGTGANVLTFGAGSRLTVL.

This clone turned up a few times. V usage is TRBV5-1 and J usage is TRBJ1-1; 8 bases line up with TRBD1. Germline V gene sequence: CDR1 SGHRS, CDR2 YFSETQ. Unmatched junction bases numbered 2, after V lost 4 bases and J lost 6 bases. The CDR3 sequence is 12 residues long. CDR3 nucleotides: TGCGCCAGCAGCATGGACAGGGCTGAAGCTTTCTTT. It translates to CASSMDRAEAFF. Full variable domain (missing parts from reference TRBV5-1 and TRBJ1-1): KAGVTQTPRYLIKTRGQQVTLSCSPISGHRSVSWYQQTPGQGLQFLFEYFSETQRNKGNFPGRFSGRQFSNSRSEMNVSTLELGDSALYLCASSMDRAEAFFGQGTRLTVV.

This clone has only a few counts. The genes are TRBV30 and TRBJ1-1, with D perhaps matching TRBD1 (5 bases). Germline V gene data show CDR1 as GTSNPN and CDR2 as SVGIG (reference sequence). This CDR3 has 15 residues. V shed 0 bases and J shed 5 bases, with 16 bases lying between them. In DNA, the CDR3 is TGTGCCTGGAGTGTCCTCGAGGGGTCGGGTACTGAAGCTTTCTTT. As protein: CAWSVLEGSGTEAFF.

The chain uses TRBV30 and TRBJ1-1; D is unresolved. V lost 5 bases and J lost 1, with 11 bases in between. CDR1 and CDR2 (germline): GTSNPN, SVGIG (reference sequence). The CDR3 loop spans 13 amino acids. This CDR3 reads CAWAEIRNTEAFF. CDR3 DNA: TGTGCCTGGGCCGAGATTCGGAACACTGAAGCTTTCTTT.

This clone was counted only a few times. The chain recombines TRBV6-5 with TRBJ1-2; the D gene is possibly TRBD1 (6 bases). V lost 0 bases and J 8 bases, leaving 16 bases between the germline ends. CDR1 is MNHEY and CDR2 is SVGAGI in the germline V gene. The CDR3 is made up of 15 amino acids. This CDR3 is CASSYSATGRGGYTF. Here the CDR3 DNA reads TGTGCCAGCAGTTACTCCGCGACAGGCCGCGGGGGCTACACCTTC.

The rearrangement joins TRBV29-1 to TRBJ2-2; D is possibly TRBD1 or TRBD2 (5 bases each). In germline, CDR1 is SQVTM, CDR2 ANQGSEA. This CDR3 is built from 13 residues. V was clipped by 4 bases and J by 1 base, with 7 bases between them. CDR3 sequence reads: CSVGGLNTGELFF. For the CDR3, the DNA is TGCAGCGTTGGGGGGTTGAACACCGGGGAGCTGTTTTTT.